The next 8 T cell receptor beta chains were all read from a single sample in a study of cytomegalovirus exposure and HLA in healthy donors. The PCR ran on 60 Vbeta and 13 Jbeta primers. Clones were sequenced by immunoSEQ multiplex PCR, and TCRdb holds only the in-frame ones, with some missing. The sample lists approximately 140,000 clones; around 86% were seen once. Sequences were obtained from PBMCs. The source of these receptors is a man younger than 30 in good health and CMV-seronegative.

V gene TRBV6-1 combines with J gene TRBJ2-7; TRBD1 matches 8 bases. CDR1 MNHNS and CDR2 SASEGT come from the germline V gene. CDR3 length: 13 amino acids. After removal of 3 bases from V and 11 bases from J, the junction contained 9 bases not matched to a gene. CDR3 loop: CASSEQSLTGEYF. For the CDR3, the DNA is TGTGCCAGCAGTGAGCAGTCGTTGACAGGGGAGTACTTC.

This clone occurred a few times. The rearrangement joins TRBV10-2 to TRBJ1-2; D perhaps matches TRBD1 (6 bases). Between the trimmed V and J ends, which lost 6 bases and 8 bases, there was a span of 13 bases. CDR3 length: 12 residues. Germline CDR1 WSHSY, CDR2 SAAADI. CDR3 protein: CASRTGKMGYTF. DNA for the CDR3: TGCGCCAGCAGAACAGGGAAAATGGGCTACACCTTC.

The chain links TRBV18 to TRBJ1-5; D is possibly TRBD1 (6 bases). The germline V and J ends were trimmed by 5 bases and 5 bases, with 16 bases remaining between them. This CDR3 is built from 15 residues. Germline V gene data show CDR1 as KGHSH and CDR2 as LQKENI. The CDR3 DNA reads TGTGCCAGCTCATCGACGTCAGGGGAGTATCAGCCCCAGCATTTT. Its translation: CASSSTSGEYQPQHF.

This clone was detected only a few times. V is TRBV2 and J is TRBJ2-6; 12 bases fit TRBD2. Per germline, CDR1 SNHLY and CDR2 FYNNEI. Trimming at V came to 5 bases and at J to 3 bases, leaving 8 bases not matched to a gene. The CDR3 length is 18 residues. Here the CDR3 reads CASSRDRLAGVGANVLTF. The DNA of the CDR3 is TGTGCCAGCAGTCGGGATCGACTAGCGGGGGTTGGGGCCAACGTCCTGACTTTC.

This clone was seen only a few times. J is TRBJ1-4 and V is TRBV18; D is ambiguous. The V gene lost 1 base and the J gene lost 3 bases, with 12 bases spanning the gap. The CDR3 extends over 16 amino acids. Germline V gene lookup returns CDR1 KGHSH and CDR2 LQKENI. CDR3 residues: CASSPQGFGANEKLFF. As DNA, the CDR3 is TGTGCCAGCTCACCACAAGGATTCGGGGCTAATGAAAAACTGTTTTTT. Together with reference TRBV18 and TRBJ1-4, the CDR3 gives the full variable domain: NAGVMQNPRHLVRRRGQEARLRCSPMKGHSHVYWYRQLPEEGLKFMVYLQKENIIDESGMPKERFSAEFPKEGPSILRIQQVVRGDSAAYFCASSPQGFGANEKLFFGSGTQLSVL.

The count of this clone is one. V gene TRBV28 combines with J gene TRBJ2-7; D unclear. Germline CDR1 is MDHEN and CDR2 is SYDVKM. The CDR3 has 14 amino acids. Trimming removed 7 bases from V and 4 bases from J, with 17 bases in between. Written as DNA, the CDR3 is TGTGCCAGCACCCCAATAGGAGCTCAGTACGAGCAGTACTTC. Translating gives CASTPIGAQYEQYF.

The chain uses TRBV29-1 and TRBJ1-1; D is undetermined. CDR1 is SQVTM, CDR2 ANQGSEA, per germline. CDR3 size: 10 residues. Trimming stripped 6 bases from V and 2 bases from J, with 4 bases between. CDR3 region: CSVLNTEAFF. The CDR3 nucleotides read TGCAGCGTATTAAACACTGAAGCTTTCTTT.

This chain joins TRBV10-3 and TRBJ1-1; TRBD1 matches at 9 bases. This CDR3 contains 14 residues. Germline CDR1 is ENHRY and CDR2 is SYGVKD. V gave up 6 bases and J gave up 1 base; unmatched junction bases: 3. The CDR3: CAIRSDRGNTEAFF. The CDR3 DNA follows: TGTGCCATCAGATCGGACAGGGGGAACACTGAAGCTTTCTTT.